What follows are 2 T cell receptor beta chains derived from one specimen sequenced in a study of T cells in Graves' hyperthyroidism and ophthalmopathy (dated by TCRdb to between 2018 and 2021). Library preparation employed multiplex PCR. Sequencing relied on an Illumina HiSeq 2000. Amplification of TCR beta CDR3 regions was carried out from RNA transcripts. A first-round RT-PCR of the TCR CDR3 used the HTBI primer set with the Qiagen OneStep RT-PCR kit. TCRdb cleaned the public reads at Q25 with fastp, built clones with MiXCR and kept in-frame beta chains. Each entry merges the rows of one CDR3 protein and shows their most common DNA and genes. Counted in this sample were 600,000 to 650,000 distinct CDR3 sequences; around 15% of them appeared once. Less than 4.5% of the sample goes to the ten largest clones. The sequenced sample was blood. These receptors originate from a woman in her thirties with Graves' hyperthyroidism.

This clonotype was seen at least ten times. V and J are TRBV11-3 and TRBJ1-1; possible D gene TRBD1, 5 bases. This CDR3 has 16 residues. Trimming left V 5 bases short and J 0 bases short, with 16 bases between. CDR1 is SGHNT and CDR2 is YENEEA in the germline V gene. CDR3 sequence (DNA): TGTGCCAGCAGCCCCCAAGCGGGGGGGTTGAACACTGAAGCTTTCTTT. Its translation: CASSPQAGGLNTEAFF.

This clonotype showed up many times. The V and J genes are TRBV11-1 and TRBJ2-3; D call uncertain. Germline assignment: CDR1 SGHAT and CDR2 FQDESV (reference sequence). The CDR3 length is 16 residues. V gave up 1 base and J gave up 2 bases, with 13 bases separating them. CDR3 nucleotides: TGTGCCAGCAGCTTAGTACCAGGTTCTCCCACAGATACGCAGTATTTT. It codes for CASSLVPGSPTDTQYF.